Below, one T cell receptor beta chain is given with its context. These data originate in a study of shared clonotypes between healthy human individuals. Around 32,000 T cell genomes, or roughly 180 ng DNA, went into the sorted-subset replicate PCRs. Assay: immunoSEQ multiplex PCR; the TCRdb copy retains only in-frame clones and omits some. The data show 850,000 to 1,100,000 clones, roughly 77% seen once. The CD4+ fraction was divided into a CD45RA+ naive subset and a CD45RA-negative memory subset. Trimming left V 10 bases short and J 4 bases short, with 16 bases between. The CDR3 totals 13 residues. Per the germline V gene, CDR1 is SEHNR and CDR2 is FQNEAQ (reference sequence).

This TCR was recovered from a man between 18 and 29 years old in good health. Some clones in this sample may be carry-over from other donors' samples. The V call is TRBV7-9, the J call TRBJ1-1; D is ambiguous. The specimen sequenced was memory CD4+ T cells from PBMCs. Subset in this sample: CD45RA-negative fraction. CDR3 in amino acids: CATQTRYGTEAFF. The CDR3 coding sequence is TGTGCCACTCAAACCCGTTATGGCACTGAAGCTTTCTTT.